The subject of this entry is one TCR beta chain. The source of the sample is a study of technical replicates of blood from a handful of donors. Germline-derived CDR1 and CDR2 are ENHRY and SYGVKD. The CDR3 totals 14 residues. V was trimmed by 4 bases and J by 2 bases, leaving 11 bases between them. This table comes from immunoSEQ multiplex PCR, and its TCRdb copy is limited to in-frame clones, with some not included. In the table there are fewer than 85,000 clones, roughly 96% of which are singletons. Sequenced sample: T cells isolated from PBMCs. This receptor was identified in a human donor in good health. The chain combines TRBV10-3 with TRBJ2-5; tentative D call: TRBD1 (6 bases). CDR3 bases: TGTGCCATCAGTGCCAGGACAGATCAAGAGACCCAGTACTTC. Translated, it gives CAISARTDQETQYF.